This entry lists 17 T cell receptor beta chains sequenced from one sample in a study of early T cells in non-severe SARS-CoV-2 infection. TCRdb reprocessed the 5' RACE reads with MiXCR, giving one entry per CDR3 protein. The sample lists about 54,000 distinct CDR3 sequences, about 7.7% seen once, with roughly 10% in the top ten. The source material was whole blood, sampled at baseline. These receptor sequences come from an adult who was a healthcare worker with PCR-confirmed SARS-CoV-2 infection or an uninfected control (not recorded which).

This clonotype has only a few counts. The chain combines TRBV5-1 with TRBJ2-3; TRBD2 matches at 9 bases. The CDR3 has 16 residues. Germline V lookup: CDR1 SGHRS, CDR2 YFSETQ. The V segment lost 2 bases and the J segment 3 bases; nucleotides outside the gene matches: 7. CDR3 sequence (DNA): TGCGCCAGCAGCTTCCGTAGCGGGAGTAAGACAGATACGCAGTATTTT. As protein: CASSFRSGSKTDTQYF.

This chain uses TRBV7-8 with TRBJ2-1; no clear D. The ends were cut back, 6 bases at V and 8 bases at J, with 11 bases in the middle. Germline CDR1 SGHVS, CDR2 FQNEAQ. The CDR3 runs 12 residues. Written as DNA, the CDR3 is TGTGCCAGCAGGACACTCTCCCATGAGCAGTTCTTC. Its translation: CASRTLSHEQFF.

V is TRBV13 and J is TRBJ1-3; no clear D gene. The CDR3 has 14 residues. The V end was cut by 7 bases, the J end by 3 bases, with 13 bases between. Germline V CDR1 and CDR2: PRHDT, FYEKMQ (reference sequence). As DNA, the CDR3 is TGTGCCAGCACCTCAAGTTCGGTTGGAAACACCATATATTTT. Its translation: CASTSSSVGNTIYF.

The chain uses TRBV5-4 and TRBJ2-1, with 11 bases that match TRBD2. J was trimmed by 8 bases and V by 8 bases; bases with no gene match: 6. The germline V gene has CDR1 SGHNT and CDR2 YYREEE (reference sequence). The CDR3 runs 13 residues. CDR3 nucleotide sequence: TGTGCCAGTAGCGGGAGGGCATGGGATGAGCAGTTCTTC. This sequence encodes CASSGRAWDEQFF.

This clonotype was found a few times. This rearrangement joins TRBV30 to TRBJ2-6, with D perhaps given as TRBD1 or TRBD2 (5 bases each). Trimming removed 7 bases from V and 2 bases from J, with 9 bases in between. The CDR3 runs to 13 residues. Germline V gene lookup returns CDR1 GTSNPN and CDR2 SVGIG (reference sequence). This CDR3 is CAYGTTGANVLTF. CDR3 in DNA: TGTGCCTACGGGACCACTGGGGCCAACGTCCTGACTTTC. Full variable domain (remainder filled in from reference TRBV30 and TRBJ2-6): SQTIHQWPATLVQPVGSPLSLECTVEGTSNPNLYWYRQAAGRGLQLLFYSVGIGQISSEVPQNLSASRPQDRQFILSSKKLLLSDSGFYLCAYGTTGANVLTFGAGSRLTVL.

This clonotype was observed a few times. The chain uses TRBV28 and TRBJ2-1; D call uncertain. The germline CDR1 and CDR2 sequences are MDHEN and SYDVKM. Trimming took off 7 bases at V and 5 bases at J, with 12 bases between the two ends. CDR3 size: 13 residues. The CDR3 sequence: CASIPMRDNEQFF. The CDR3 region has the DNA TGTGCCAGCATCCCTATGCGCGACAATGAGCAGTTCTTC.

There are many counts of this clonotype. The V gene is TRBV5-1, the J gene TRBJ2-1, with D perhaps TRBD1 (6 bases). Per the germline V gene, CDR1 is SGHRS and CDR2 is YFSETQ. The CDR3 length is 15 residues. V dropped 0 bases and J dropped 5 bases, with 12 bases sitting between them. The CDR3 coding sequence is TGCGCCAGCAGCTTGGAGGGACACCCGAACAATGAGCAGTTCTTC. It encodes CASSLEGHPNNEQFF. Looking up the rest from reference TRBV5-1 and TRBJ2-1 gives the full variable domain: KAGVTQTPRYLIKTRGQQVTLSCSPISGHRSVSWYQQTPGQGLQFLFEYFSETQRNKGNFPGRFSGRQFSNSRSEMNVSTLELGDSALYLCASSLEGHPNNEQFFGPGTRLTVL.

This clonotype came up a few times. The chain combines TRBV29-1 with TRBJ2-7; D not resolved. Germline V lookup: CDR1 SQVTM, CDR2 ANQGSEA. V was pared by 6 bases and J by 5 bases, with 17 bases between. CDR3 size: 13 residues. The CDR3 sequence is CSVRKSGGHEQYF. CDR3 DNA: TGCAGCGTGAGGAAATCCGGTGGGCACGAGCAGTACTTC.

This chain connects TRBV13 to TRBJ1-1; 9 bases match TRBD1. Trimming cost V 5 bases and J 6 bases; bases outside gene matches: 10. CDR3 length: 15 residues. CDR1 and CDR2 from the germline V gene are PRHDT and FYEKMQ (reference sequence). The CDR3 sequence: CASSVLGQGRAEAFF. In nucleotides, the CDR3 is TGTGCCAGCAGCGTACTCGGACAGGGGAGGGCTGAAGCTTTCTTT. The full variable domain, with the rest looked up from reference TRBV13 and TRBJ1-1, is AAGVIQSPRHLIKEKRETATLKCYPIPRHDTVYWYQQGPGQDPQFLISFYEKMQSDKGSIPDRFSAQQFSDYHSELNMSSLELGDSALYFCASSVLGQGRAEAFFGQGTRLTVV.

The V and J genes are TRBV18 and TRBJ1-4; 7 nucleotides agree with TRBD1. V was pared by 3 bases and J by 12 bases, with 7 bases of the junction left unmatched. Germline CDR1 reads KGHSH; CDR2 reads LQKENI. This CDR3 contains 13 residues. CDR3 residues: CASSPDPTGELFF. The CDR3 region has the DNA TGTGCCAGCTCACCCGACCCAACAGGGGAACTGTTTTTT.

This clonotype has at least ten counts. V gene TRBV11-2 combines with J gene TRBJ2-1; 10 bases line up with TRBD1. Per the germline V gene, CDR1 is SGHAT and CDR2 is FQNNGV. J lost 9 bases, V lost 5 bases, and 16 bases had no gene match. This CDR3 spans 17 amino acids. The CDR3 here is CASSHPRGDRGRGEQFF. The CDR3 DNA reads TGTGCCAGCAGCCACCCACGGGGGGACAGGGGTAGAGGTGAGCAGTTCTTC.

With respect to this clonotype: A much larger clone lies a single base off, so this may be a read error. This chain links TRBV4-3 with TRBJ2-3, with a possible D match to TRBD2 (5 bases). Per germline, CDR1 LGHNA and CDR2 YSLEER. The CDR3 sequence is 16 residues long. CDR3 nucleotide sequence: TGCGCCGGCAGCCCTGAGGGCTTACTCTACACAGATACGCAGTATTTT. It is translated as CAGSPEGLLYTDTQYF.

This clonotype was counted ten times or more. V usage is TRBV7-8 and J usage is TRBJ2-3; D is uncertain. CDR1 is SGHVS and CDR2 is FQNEAQ in the germline V gene. This CDR3 has 15 amino acids. The V end lost 1 base, the J end lost 1 base, and 9 bases lay between the germline ends. The CDR3 coding sequence is TGTGCCAGCAGCTTAGTGGGTGGGGGCACAGATACGCAGTATTTT. Its translation: CASSLVGGGTDTQYF.

This clonotype was found many times. The chain has TRBV20-1 and TRBJ2-7, with 8 bases lining up with TRBD1. This CDR3 contains 14 residues. The junction had 7 bases not matched to a gene; V was cut back by 6 bases and J by 0 bases. CDR1 and CDR2 (germline): DFQATT, SNEGSKA (reference sequence). For the CDR3, the DNA is TGCAGTGCATTGGGACAGGCTAACTCCTACGAGCAGTACTTC. Protein: CSALGQANSYEQYF.

This chain links TRBV7-9 with TRBJ1-1; TRBD1 is a possible D gene (5 bases). This CDR3 comprises 10 residues. The germline CDR1 and CDR2 sequences are SEHNR and FQNEAQ (reference sequence). Trimming stripped 7 bases from V and 10 bases from J, with 10 bases between. CDR3 protein: CASMGGSAFF. Here the CDR3 DNA reads TGTGCCAGCATGGGGGGATCAGCTTTCTTT.

This clonotype was picked up a small number of times. The chain uses TRBV10-3 and TRBJ2-6, with D hard to call. Deletions cut 4 bases from V and 1 base from J, with 8 bases between. CDR3 size: 15 residues. CDR1 is ENHRY and CDR2 is SYGVKD in the germline V gene. CDR3 amino acids: CAISGQVSGANVLTF. CDR3 nucleotide sequence: TGTGCCATCAGTGGTCAAGTATCTGGGGCCAACGTCCTGACTTTC.

This clonotype was recorded many times. The rearrangement joins TRBV6-5 to TRBJ2-3; D remains unclear. This CDR3 comprises 16 residues. V lost 0 bases, J lost 3 bases, and 13 bases lay in between. Germline V CDR1 and CDR2: MNHEY, SVGAGI. This CDR3 is CASSYSRLMLTDTQYF. The CDR3 bases are TGTGCCAGCAGTTACTCGAGACTGATGTTAACAGATACGCAGTATTTT.